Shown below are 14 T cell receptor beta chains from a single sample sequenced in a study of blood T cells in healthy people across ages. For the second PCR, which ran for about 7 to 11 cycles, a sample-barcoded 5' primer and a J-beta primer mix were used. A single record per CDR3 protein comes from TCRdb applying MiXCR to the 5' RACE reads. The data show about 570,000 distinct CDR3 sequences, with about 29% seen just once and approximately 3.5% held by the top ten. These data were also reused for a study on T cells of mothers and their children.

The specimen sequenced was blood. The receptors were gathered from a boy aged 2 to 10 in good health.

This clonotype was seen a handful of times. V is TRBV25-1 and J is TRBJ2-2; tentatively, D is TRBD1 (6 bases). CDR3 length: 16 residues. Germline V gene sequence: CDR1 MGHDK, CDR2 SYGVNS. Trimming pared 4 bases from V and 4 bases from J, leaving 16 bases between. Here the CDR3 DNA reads TGTGCCAGCAGTGTTGGGGGCTCTTTTAGCACCGGGGAGCTGTTTTTT. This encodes CASSVGGSFSTGELFF.

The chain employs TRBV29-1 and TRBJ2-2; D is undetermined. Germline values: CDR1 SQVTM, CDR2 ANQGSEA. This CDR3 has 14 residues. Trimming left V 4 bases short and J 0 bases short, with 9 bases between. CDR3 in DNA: TGCAGCGTTGTCGAGCGACCGAACACCGGGGAGCTGTTTTTT. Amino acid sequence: CSVVERPNTGELFF.

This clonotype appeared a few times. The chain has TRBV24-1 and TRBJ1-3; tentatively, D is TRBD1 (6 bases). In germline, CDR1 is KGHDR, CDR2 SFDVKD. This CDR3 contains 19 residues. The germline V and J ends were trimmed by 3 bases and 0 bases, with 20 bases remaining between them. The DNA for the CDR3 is TGTGCCACCAGTGATCTTAGACAGGACCGACCTTTCTCTGGAAACACCATATATTTT. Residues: CATSDLRQDRPFSGNTIYF.

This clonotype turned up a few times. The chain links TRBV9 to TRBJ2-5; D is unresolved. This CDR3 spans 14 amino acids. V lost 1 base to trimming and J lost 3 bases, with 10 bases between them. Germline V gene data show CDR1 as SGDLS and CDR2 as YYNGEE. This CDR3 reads CASSVTGSEETQYF. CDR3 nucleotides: TGTGCCAGCAGCGTAACCGGCTCCGAAGAGACCCAGTACTTC.

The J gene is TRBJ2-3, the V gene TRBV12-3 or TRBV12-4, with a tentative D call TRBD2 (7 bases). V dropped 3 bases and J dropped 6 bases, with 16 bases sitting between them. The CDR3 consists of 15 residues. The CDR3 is CASSFGGRDGDTQYF. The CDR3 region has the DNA TGTGCCAGCAGTTTCGGGGGGCGGGACGGGGATACGCAGTATTTT.

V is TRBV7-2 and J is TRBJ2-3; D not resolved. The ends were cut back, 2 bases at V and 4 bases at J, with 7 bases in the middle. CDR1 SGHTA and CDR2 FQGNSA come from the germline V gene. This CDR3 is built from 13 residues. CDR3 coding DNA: TGTGCCAGCAGCTTAAACCCGTCAGATACGCAGTATTTT. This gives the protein CASSLNPSDTQYF.

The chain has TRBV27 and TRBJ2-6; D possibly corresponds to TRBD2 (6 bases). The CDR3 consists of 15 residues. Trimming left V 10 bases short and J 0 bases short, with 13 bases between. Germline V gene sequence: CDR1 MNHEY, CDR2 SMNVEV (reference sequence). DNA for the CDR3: TGTGCCACGGGGGTACAACGCTCTGGGGCCAACGTCCTGACTTTC. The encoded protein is CATGVQRSGANVLTF.

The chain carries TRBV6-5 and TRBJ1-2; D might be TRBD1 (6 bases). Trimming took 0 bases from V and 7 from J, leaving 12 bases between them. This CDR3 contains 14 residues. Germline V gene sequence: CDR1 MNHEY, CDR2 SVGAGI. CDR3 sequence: CASSYSRGEAGYTF. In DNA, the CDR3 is TGTGCCAGCAGTTACTCGAGGGGGGAGGCTGGCTACACCTTC.

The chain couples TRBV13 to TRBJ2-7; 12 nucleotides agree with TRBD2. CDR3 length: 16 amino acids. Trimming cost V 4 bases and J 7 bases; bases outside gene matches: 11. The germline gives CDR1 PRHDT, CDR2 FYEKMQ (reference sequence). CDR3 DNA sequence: TGTGCCAGCAGCTCAAGACTAGCGGGAGTATCGTGGGAGCAGTACTTC. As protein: CASSSRLAGVSWEQYF.

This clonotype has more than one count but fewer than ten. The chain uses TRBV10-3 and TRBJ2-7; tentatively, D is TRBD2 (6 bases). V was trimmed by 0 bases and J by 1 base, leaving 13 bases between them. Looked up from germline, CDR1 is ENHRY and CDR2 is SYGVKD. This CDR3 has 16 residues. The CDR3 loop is CAISESGGLLSYEQYF. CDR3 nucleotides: TGTGCCATCAGTGAGTCGGGGGGACTGTTATCCTACGAGCAGTACTTC.

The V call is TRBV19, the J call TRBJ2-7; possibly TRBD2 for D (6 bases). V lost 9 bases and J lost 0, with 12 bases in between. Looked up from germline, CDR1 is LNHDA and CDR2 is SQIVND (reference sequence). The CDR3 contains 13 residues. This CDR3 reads CASSGGNSYEQYF. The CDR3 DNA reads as TGTGCCAGCTCGGGCGGGAACTCCTACGAGCAGTACTTC. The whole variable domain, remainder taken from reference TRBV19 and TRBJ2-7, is DGGITQSPKYLFRKEGQNVTLSCEQNLNHDAMYWYRQDPGQGLRLIYYSQIVNDFQKGDIAEGYSVSREKKESFPLTVTSAQKNPTAFYLCASSGGNSYEQYFGPGTRLTVT.

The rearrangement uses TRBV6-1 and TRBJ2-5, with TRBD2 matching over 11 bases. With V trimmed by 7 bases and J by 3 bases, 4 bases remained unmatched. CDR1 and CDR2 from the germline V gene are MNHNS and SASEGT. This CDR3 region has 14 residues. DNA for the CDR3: TGTGCCAGCAACCTAGCGGGGGGAGAAGAGACCCAGTACTTC. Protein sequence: CASNLAGGEETQYF.

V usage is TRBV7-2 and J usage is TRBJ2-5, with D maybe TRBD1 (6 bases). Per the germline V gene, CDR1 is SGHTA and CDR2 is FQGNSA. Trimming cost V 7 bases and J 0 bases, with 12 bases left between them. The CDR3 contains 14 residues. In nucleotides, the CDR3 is TGTGCCAGCACCCGACAGGCCTACCAAGAGACCCAGTACTTC. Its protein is CASTRQAYQETQYF.

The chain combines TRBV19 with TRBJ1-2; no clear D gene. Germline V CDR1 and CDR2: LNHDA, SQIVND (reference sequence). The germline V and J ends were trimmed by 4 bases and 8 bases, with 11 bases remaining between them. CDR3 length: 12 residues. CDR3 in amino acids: CASSNGAGGYTF. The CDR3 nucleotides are TGTGCCAGTAGTAACGGAGCAGGCGGCTACACCTTC.